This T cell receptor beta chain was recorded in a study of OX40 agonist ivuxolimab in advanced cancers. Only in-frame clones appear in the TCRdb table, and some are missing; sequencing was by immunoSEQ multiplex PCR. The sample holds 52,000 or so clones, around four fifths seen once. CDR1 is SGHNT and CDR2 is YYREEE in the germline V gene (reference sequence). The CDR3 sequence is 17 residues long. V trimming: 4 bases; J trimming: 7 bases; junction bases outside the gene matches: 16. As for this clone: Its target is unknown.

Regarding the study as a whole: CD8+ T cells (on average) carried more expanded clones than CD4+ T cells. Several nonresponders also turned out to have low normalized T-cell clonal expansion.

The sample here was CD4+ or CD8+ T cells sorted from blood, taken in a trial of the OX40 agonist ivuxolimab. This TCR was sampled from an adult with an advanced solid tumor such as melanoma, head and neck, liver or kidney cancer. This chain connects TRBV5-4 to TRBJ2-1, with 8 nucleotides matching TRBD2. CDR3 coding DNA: TGTGCCAGCAGCCACCCGGGTGGTAGCGGGAAAAGGAATGAGCAGTTCTTC. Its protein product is CASSHPGGSGKRNEQFF.